This record concerns one T cell receptor (beta chain) sequence. This clone came up a few times. Its specific antigen is unknown. Base qualities are missing; no much larger clone stands one base away. The immunoSEQ v3 hsTCRB kit was used to amplify TCR beta CDR3 regions from genomic DNA through bias-controlled multiplex PCR. An Illumina NextSeq 500 was used to sequence the TCR libraries, reaching 1.5 million to 2.5 million read pairs at survey level or roughly 4.5-6 million at deep level. Per the original workflow: V, D and J genes were assigned, non-productive sequences were removed, and clonality was reported by immunoSEQ Analyzer software. Repertoires were compared by productive Simpson clonality and by the Morisita overlap index of productive TRB rearrangements between infused TIL and blood. TCRdb retrieved this table from immuneACCESS and kept in-frame rearrangements only. Not all clones are present; in checked studies, unresolved V genes account for under half, and no reason is known for the remainder. That table furnishes V, J and clone size, whereas the DNA furnished D and trimming. The sample table holds under 11,000 clones, of which around three fifths were seen once. Roughly an eighth of the sample is taken by the ten largest.

From its cysteine to its phenylalanine, the CDR3 spans 15 amino acids. The retained sequence is limited to the CDR3, 45 bases, with the frame set at the first base. As encoded in the germline V gene, CDR1 is SNHLY while CDR2 is FYNNEI. The V and J ends are trimmed by 7 bases and 2 bases, leaving 17 bases between them. The data derive from a study of TIL therapy for anti-PD-1-resistant metastatic lung cancer (dated by TCRdb to the early 2020s). A note on the overall study: Among the enrolled patients, the median age was around 56 years (range roughly 38-80), and the median tumor PD-L1 proportion score was more than 5.5%. The cohort was composed predominantly of lung adenocarcinoma, with a handful of EGFR-mutant and two ALK-rearranged tumors included, and half of patients were identified as current or former smokers. Across the cohort, whole-exome sequencing showed a median non-synonymous tumor mutation burden of under 1.8 mutations per megabase. T cell receptor beta sequencing of tumor and peripheral blood was used to follow clonotypes across the tumor, the expanded TIL product and serial blood samples. On the study overall, not on this receptor specifically: The study protocol defined all tumor marker inferences as exploratory. The cohort was highly selected, with more treatment-naive, never-smoker and oncogene-addicted patients than typical, limiting generalizability. Clonal turnover during TIL culture was high, and many clones enriched in the product were not detected in the baseline tumor, suggesting clonal contraction instead of faithful expansion. Higher clonality and lower diversity were observed in expanded TIL cultures than in baseline intratumoral T cells (median clonality roughly 6% vs 31%, p < 0.0001).

Read against the paper, the sample's time point label means: pre-treatment sample, taken before nivolumab and TIL therapy. Baseline tumor samples were excised metastases, mostly pleural nodules or supraclavicular lymph nodes, from the same resection used to grow TIL. Tumors were harvested before any PD-1/PD-L1 blockade; patients then received nivolumab, and those progressing received lymphodepletion, expanded TIL infusion and IL-2. A phase I trial run at two centers enrolled adults with stage 4 NSCLC between October 2017 and early 2020. The samples were drawn from an open-label, single-arm phase I trial testing tumor-infiltrating lymphocyte therapy combined with nivolumab in advanced non-small cell lung cancer. For each resected tumor, portions were snap-frozen in liquid nitrogen and kept at -80 degrees C. Tumor regions of interest were selected on H&E sections by laser-capture macrodissection, were pulverized into about 14 mg aliquots, and were extracted with Qiagen Allprep kits.

Specimen: tumor tissue, collected at baseline. This sequence uses TRBV2 and TRBJ1-1; possibly the D gene is TRBD1, per 6 matching bases. The TCR comes from a person between 25 and 79 years old with non-small cell lung cancer. The sequenced DNA is TGTGCCAGCACACCGAGAGGGGGGGATAACACTGAAGCTTTCTTT. It is translated as CASTPRGGDNTEAFF.